These 25 T cell receptor beta chains were all obtained from the same sample, sequenced in a study of shared clonotypes between healthy human individuals. The naive CD8 subset, CD45RO-negative cells positively selected for CCR7, excluded terminally differentiated effector memory CD45RA+ cells. The repertoire was sequenced with immunoSEQ multiplex PCR; TCRdb's copy has only in-frame clones and lacks some. In the table there are about 2 million clones, about 95% of which are singletons. The sample comprised naive CD8+ T cells sorted from blood. The receptors were sampled from a man in his late teens or twenties in good health.

The chain carries TRBV7-9 and TRBJ2-7; D uncertain. With 1 base removed from V and 5 bases from J, the gap between germline ends came to 9 bases. The CDR3 spans 13 residues. Looked up from germline, CDR1 is SEHNR and CDR2 is FQNEAQ (reference sequence). The CDR3 sequence is CASSLEGIDEQYF. The DNA of the CDR3 is TGTGCCAGCAGCTTAGAAGGGATCGACGAGCAGTACTTC.

The chain is built from TRBV28 and TRBJ1-4; a possible D gene is TRBD1 (5 bases). The CDR3 is 16 amino acids. Germline loops: CDR1 MDHEN, CDR2 SYDVKM. V shed 1 base and J shed 6 bases, with 15 bases lying between them. For the CDR3, the DNA is TGTGCCAGCAGTTTATCGGAACAGGCCCTGGATGAAAAACTGTTTTTT. It codes for CASSLSEQALDEKLFF.

The chain recombines TRBV27 with TRBJ2-7, with 8 nucleotides matching TRBD1. Germline CDR1 and CDR2: MNHEY and SMNVEV (reference sequence). CDR3 size: 15 residues. Losses at the gene ends were 6 bases for V and 2 bases for J; bases not matched to a gene: 9. Written as DNA, the CDR3 is TGTGCCAGCAGACCGACAGGGGCTCCTACCTACGAGCAGTACTTC. It codes for CASRPTGAPTYEQYF.

The chain links TRBV9 to TRBJ2-3; the match to TRBD2 covers 11 bases. Trimming removed 4 bases from V and 2 bases from J; junction bases left unmatched: 9. Germline CDR1 SGDLS, CDR2 YYNGEE. The CDR3 sequence is 17 residues long. The CDR3 DNA sequence: TGTGCCAGCAGCCCATTTATAGCGGGGGGGAACACAGATACGCAGTATTTT. Its translation: CASSPFIAGGNTDTQYF.

The V call is TRBV27, the J call TRBJ2-5; TRBD1 is a possible D gene (7 bases). Deletions cut 2 bases from V and 4 bases from J, with 14 bases between. Germline-derived CDR1 and CDR2 are MNHEY and SMNVEV (reference sequence). This CDR3 has 15 residues. CDR3 bases: TGTGCCAGCAGTTTAGGTGCGGGGACAGCAGAGACCCAGTACTTC. Protein: CASSLGAGTAETQYF.

J is TRBJ1-2 and V is TRBV5-8, with D possibly matching TRBD1 (5 bases). The CDR3 totals 13 residues. The V end was cut by 0 bases, the J end by 8 bases, with 11 bases between. Germline values: CDR1 SGHTS, CDR2 YDEGEE. The CDR3 coding sequence is TGTGCCAGCAGCTTGGGACGCAGGGACGGCTACACCTTC. Amino acid sequence: CASSLGRRDGYTF.

For the CDR3, the DNA is TGTGCCAGCAGCTGGGACCCCACAGATACGCAGTATTTT. Translating gives CASSWDPTDTQYF. J is TRBJ2-3 and V is TRBV11-2; D may correspond to TRBD1 or TRBD2 (5 bases each). Deletions cut 4 bases from V and 2 bases from J, with 7 bases between. Germline V gene data show CDR1 as SGHAT and CDR2 as FQNNGV. The CDR3 spans 13 residues.

This clone was counted a single time. The chain has TRBV6-5 and TRBJ2-7; no clear D. The germline CDR1 and CDR2 sequences are MNHEY and SVGAGI. Between the trimmed V and J ends, which lost 6 bases and 5 bases, there was a span of 17 bases. This CDR3 contains 14 residues. The CDR3 is CASSLVSPVDEQYF. As DNA, the CDR3 is TGTGCCAGCAGCCTGGTTTCCCCAGTCGACGAGCAGTACTTC.

The V call is TRBV5-4, the J call TRBJ2-2; 13 bases match TRBD2. J lost 2 bases, V lost 4 bases, and 8 bases had no gene match. This CDR3 contains 18 residues. The germline gives CDR1 SGHNT, CDR2 YYREEE (reference sequence). CDR3 bases: TGTGCCAGCAGCCCTAGTAGGACTAGCGGGGGAAACACCGGGGAGCTGTTTTTT. This gives the protein CASSPSRTSGGNTGELFF.

V usage is TRBV4-2 and J usage is TRBJ2-2; no firm D call. Germline V gives CDR1 LGHNA, CDR2 YNFKEQ. The CDR3 totals 13 residues. The V and J ends lost 4 bases and 2 bases respectively, with 5 bases between them. The CDR3 region is CASSLYNTGELFF. CDR3 sequence (DNA): TGTGCCAGCAGCCTATATAACACCGGGGAGCTGTTTTTT.

The rearrangement joins TRBV25-1 to TRBJ1-3; D gene ambiguous. Germline V gene sequence: CDR1 MGHDK, CDR2 SYGVNS. The V and J ends lost 0 bases and 0 bases respectively, with 9 bases between them. CDR3 length equals 16 residues. CDR3 region: CASSEYRQSSGNTIYF. The CDR3 DNA reads as TGTGCCAGCAGTGAATATCGGCAGAGCTCTGGAAACACCATATATTTT.

The gene calls are TRBV6-1 and TRBJ1-1, with 9 bases that match TRBD1. V lost 6 bases, J lost 2 bases, and 7 bases stayed unmatched. The CDR3 length is 15 residues. Germline CDR1 MNHNS, CDR2 SASEGT. CDR3 coding DNA: TGTGCCAGCAGGGGATTGGGACAGGGAAACACTGAAGCTTTCTTT. Its translation is CASRGLGQGNTEAFF.

Worth noting for this clone: Other nucleotide sequences from this sample produce the same CDR3. The rearrangement uses TRBV9 and TRBJ2-7; maybe TRBD2 (6 bases). Germline V gene sequence: CDR1 SGDLS, CDR2 YYNGEE. The CDR3 sequence is 13 residues long. The V end was cut by 5 bases, the J end by 0 bases, with 9 bases between. CDR3 sequence (DNA): TGTGCCAGCAGTGGGGGGACCTCCTACGAGCAGTACTTC. Protein sequence: CASSGGTSYEQYF. Variable domain in full (rest from reference TRBV9 and TRBJ2-7): DSGVTQTPKHLITATGQRVTLRCSPRSGDLSVYWYQQSLDQGLQFLIQYYNGEERAKGNILERFSAQQFPDLHSELNLSSLELGDSALYFCASSGGTSYEQYFGPGTRLTVT.

This clone was recorded once. The rearrangement joins TRBV27 to TRBJ2-7; weak D call: TRBD2 (6 bases). The CDR3 consists of 16 residues. The germline CDR1 and CDR2 sequences are MNHEY and SMNVEV (reference sequence). Trimming cost V 5 bases and J 3 bases, with 20 bases left between them. CDR3: CASSPSTGTRDYEQYF. CDR3 bases: TGTGCCAGCAGTCCTAGTACCGGGACTCGAGACTACGAGCAGTACTTC.

This clone was found once. The chain employs TRBV4-1 and TRBJ1-4, with D tentatively TRBD1 (6 bases). CDR3 size: 15 residues. Germline V gene data show CDR1 as MGHRA and CDR2 as YSYEKL. With 5 bases removed from V and 4 bases from J, the gap between germline ends came to 14 bases. The CDR3 region is CASSYRATLNEKLFF. For the CDR3, the DNA is TGCGCCAGCAGCTACAGGGCTACCCTTAATGAAAAACTGTTTTTT.

V gene TRBV29-1 combines with J gene TRBJ2-1; possibly TRBD2 for D (6 bases). V was trimmed by 1 base and J by 0 bases, leaving 16 bases between them. This CDR3 has 17 amino acids. Germline V gene data show CDR1 as SQVTM and CDR2 as ANQGSEA. The CDR3 DNA reads as TGCAGCGTTGAAGGAACGGGAGTGTGGAGCTCCTACAATGAGCAGTTCTTC. Protein product: CSVEGTGVWSSYNEQFF.

For the CDR3, the DNA is TGCGCCAGCAGCTTGGGGACGACAGTTAAAGATACGCAGTATTTT. This sequence encodes CASSLGTTVKDTQYF. The genes are TRBV5-1 and TRBJ2-3, with TRBD1 as a possible D gene (5 bases). CDR3 length: 15 residues. Trimming removed 0 bases at V and 5 bases at J, with 13 bases between. Germline lookup yields CDR1 SGHRS and CDR2 YFSETQ.

The chain couples TRBV11-1 to TRBJ2-7, with a possible D match to TRBD2 (7 bases). The CDR3 contains 16 residues. Germline V gene data show CDR1 as SGHAT and CDR2 as FQDESV (reference sequence). Trimming removed 5 bases at V and 7 bases at J, with 24 bases between. The CDR3 sequence: CASSRVPGGGAGEQYF. CDR3 nucleotide sequence: TGTGCCAGCAGCCGCGTACCTGGGGGGGGCGCGGGGGAGCAGTACTTC.

This clone was found once. The V and J genes are TRBV27 and TRBJ1-5; maybe TRBD1 (5 bases). The CDR3 extends over 17 amino acids. The germline V gene encodes CDR1 MNHEY and CDR2 SMNVEV (reference sequence). V lost 6 bases to trimming and J lost 2 bases, with 20 bases between them. The chain's CDR3 is CASSPAVRAIGNQPQHF. In DNA, the CDR3 is TGTGCCAGCAGCCCCGCCGTCAGGGCTATTGGCAATCAGCCCCAGCATTTT.

V is TRBV27 and J is TRBJ1-5, with D perhaps TRBD1 (6 bases). The CDR3 is 14 residues long. Germline lookup yields CDR1 MNHEY and CDR2 SMNVEV (reference sequence). V gave up 2 bases and J gave up 5 bases, with 10 bases separating them. The CDR3 reads CASSLGGHDQPQHF. The CDR3 bases are TGTGCCAGCAGTTTAGGGGGACATGATCAGCCCCAGCATTTT.

This sequence joins TRBV10-3 and TRBJ2-7, with 7 bases aligning to TRBD2. V was pared by 5 bases and J by 6 bases, with 7 bases of the junction left unmatched. Germline lookup yields CDR1 ENHRY and CDR2 SYGVKD. The CDR3 runs 13 residues. CDR3 loop: CAISPTGEGEQYF. The CDR3 DNA follows: TGTGCCATCAGTCCGACTGGGGAGGGCGAGCAGTACTTC.

The V and J genes are TRBV4-1 and TRBJ2-2; no reliable D call. The CDR3 is 14 amino acids. Trimming stripped 4 bases from V and 5 bases from J, with 11 bases between. The germline gives CDR1 MGHRA, CDR2 YSYEKL. The CDR3 DNA reads as TGCGCCAGCAGCCTATTTCAAGGGACCGGGGAGCTGTTTTTT. Protein product: CASSLFQGTGELFF.

The chain recombines TRBV10-2 with TRBJ2-3, with D tentatively TRBD1 (5 bases). Germline V gives CDR1 WSHSY, CDR2 SAAADI. This CDR3 has 14 amino acids. V was cut by 6 bases and J by 4 bases, with 14 bases left in between. CDR3 protein: CASSILSGSDTQYF. CDR3 DNA: TGCGCCAGCAGCATACTTTCAGGGTCAGATACGCAGTATTTT.

This chain joins TRBV19 and TRBJ2-7; D might be TRBD1 (6 bases). V dropped 5 bases and J dropped 3 bases, with 14 bases sitting between them. Germline loops: CDR1 LNHDA, CDR2 SQIVND (reference sequence). CDR3 size: 14 residues. CDR3 sequence (DNA): TGTGCCAGTAGTGCTACGACAGGAGACTACGAGCAGTACTTC. It is translated as CASSATTGDYEQYF.

Regarding this clone: This sample includes further DNA sequences coding for the same CDR3. DNA of the CDR3: TGCGCCAGCAGCCAAGCCAGAGGCTCTGGAAACACCATATATTTT. This codes for CASSQARGSGNTIYF. This sequence joins TRBV4-1 and TRBJ1-3; D call uncertain. The ends were cut back, 1 base at V and 0 bases at J, with 7 bases in the middle. CDR1 is MGHRA, CDR2 YSYEKL, per germline. The CDR3 length is 15 residues.